This record covers a single TCR beta chain. Its target is not known. Unique molecular identifiers featured in how the TCRbeta library was prepared. TCRdb reprocessed the PCR reads with MiXCR, giving one entry per CDR3 protein. This sample yields about 580,000 distinct CDR3 sequences, of which approximately 30% are seen a single time; 35% to 40% belongs to the top ten. This entry comes from a study of T-cell reconstitution after alpha-beta-depleted transplantation in children. V gave up 6 bases and J gave up 8 bases; unmatched junction bases: 9. This CDR3 region has 15 residues. CDR1 is MNHNS and CDR2 is SASEGT in the germline V gene. Study findings and constraints: It was newly produced T cells that mostly accounted for T-cell counts and diversity one year after transplant. Several hundred expanded graft clones reportedly were the source of alpha-beta T cells about two months after transplant.

The sample was PBMCs, taken before TCRalphabeta/CD19-depleted stem cell transplant. The TCR originated in a boy younger than two with Wiskott-Aldrich syndrome, due to receive a stem cell transplant. The J gene is TRBJ2-1, the V gene TRBV6-1; 11 nucleotides line up with TRBD2. The CDR3 spells CASRISGRAADEQFF. The CDR3 DNA sequence: TGTGCCAGCAGGATTAGCGGGAGGGCCGCAGATGAGCAGTTCTTC.